The 5 T cell receptor beta chains presented below share a single source sample, sequenced in a study of T cells in women clearing cervical HPV infection. Sequenced by immunoSEQ multiplex PCR; TCRdb stores in-frame clones only, minus some. The sample has 36,000 or so clones. Sample: blood buffy coat. The source of these receptors is a woman aged 18 to 75 with a cervical HPV16 infection that either progressed to CIN3+ or cleared (not recorded which).

In regard to this clone: The read finishes 3 residues shy of the CDR3 end, and the germline J gene is used to complete it. The chain couples TRBV5-1 to TRBJ2-5, with 7 bases matching TRBD1. The germline V gene encodes CDR1 SGHRS and CDR2 YFSETQ. The CDR3 contains 14 residues. CDR3: CASSQGQSRDTQYF. The CDR3 bases that were read are TGCGCCAGCAGTCAGGGACAGAGTCGAGATACC.

A note on this clone: The read falls 3 residues short of the CDR3 end, and the missing part is taken from the germline J gene. The chain recombines TRBV19 with TRBJ2-1, with TRBD2 identical over 11 bases. Germline loops: CDR1 LNHDA, CDR2 SQIVND (reference sequence). The length of the CDR3 is 16 residues. Germline trimming cut 4 bases from V and 7 bases from J; bases unmatched to any gene: 9. The CDR3 spells CASSTLAGGPVNEQFF. CDR3 DNA (partial): TGTGCCAGTAGTACCTTAGCGGGGGGGCCCGTAAATGAG.

Concerning this clone: The observed sequence ends 3 residues before the CDR3 terminus, with the missing tail filled in from the germline J gene. The chain uses TRBV12-5 and TRBJ1-1; D is unclear. Trimming left V 2 bases short and J 0 bases short, with 7 bases between. Germline lookup yields CDR1 LGHNT and CDR2 FRNRAP. The CDR3 consists of 14 residues. The sequenced part of the CDR3 DNA is TGTGCTAGTGGTTTGCCAAACATGAACACTGAA. Translating it yields CASGLPNMNTE. The complete CDR3 reads CASGLPNMNTEAFF.

In the case of this clone: With the read ending 3 residues before the CDR3 end, the germline J gene is used to fill in that end. The rearrangement links TRBV18 to TRBJ2-1, with TRBD2 matching 11 bases. The CDR3 runs 14 residues. J was trimmed by 9 bases and V by 6 bases; bases with no gene match: 7. The germline CDR1 and CDR2 sequences are KGHSH and LQKENI. CDR3 sequence reads: CASSEKLAGVEQFF. CDR3 DNA (partial): TGTGCCAGCTCGGAGAAACTAGCGGGGGTTGAG.

With regard to this clone: The CDR3 end lies 3 residues beyond the end of the read and is filled in from the germline J gene. The chain couples TRBV19 to TRBJ2-1; no firm D call. Trimming removed 3 bases from V and 8 bases from J, with 11 bases in between. Germline CDR1 and CDR2: LNHDA and SQIVND (reference sequence). The CDR3 totals 13 residues. The CDR3 DNA, read in part, is TGTGCCAGTAGTATGGCCGTGGTCGATGAG. Protein: CASSMAVVDE. The CDR3 reads in full as CASSMAVVDEQFF.